The next 22 T cell receptor beta chains were all read from a single sample in a study of CD8 T cells in Susac syndrome. The authors reverse transcribed about 0.45 to 1 ug RNA with random hexamers. TCRdb reanalysed the immunoSEQ multiplex PCR reads using MiXCR and keeps one entry per CDR3 protein. The table lists roughly 200,000 distinct CDR3 sequences, over 85% of them singletons, with about 0.095% in the top ten. Sequencing input: CD4+ T cells from PBMCs. The source of these receptors is a human donor in good health.

This chain links TRBV6-2 or TRBV6-3 with TRBJ2-3, with 9 nucleotides matching TRBD2. Trimming removed 2 bases from V and 5 bases from J; junction bases left unmatched: 8. The CDR3 is 16 residues long. Per germline, CDR1 MNHEY and CDR2 SVGEGT. CDR3 nucleotides: TGTGCCAGCAGTTACCCCGCGGGGGGGCAGCAAGATACGCAGTATTTT. Protein: CASSYPAGGQQDTQYF.

The chain couples TRBV2 to TRBJ2-1, with 8 bases matching TRBD1. Trimming removed 1 base from V and 10 bases from J; junction bases left unmatched: 9. This CDR3 has 15 amino acids. Looked up from germline, CDR1 is SNHLY and CDR2 is FYNNEI. The CDR3 spells CASSEDGAGGLEQFF. CDR3 sequence (DNA): TGTGCCAGCAGTGAAGACGGGGCAGGGGGCTTAGAGCAGTTCTTC.

The chain carries TRBV24-1 and TRBJ2-5, with D tentatively TRBD1 (6 bases). The CDR3 sequence is 11 residues long. Germline lookup yields CDR1 KGHDR and CDR2 SFDVKD. Between the trimmed V and J ends, which lost 8 bases and 5 bases, there was a span of 8 bases. The CDR3 here is CATMQGETQYF. The CDR3 bases are TGTGCCACCATGCAGGGGGAGACCCAGTACTTC.

The chain employs TRBV27 and TRBJ1-1; D unclear. V was pared by 1 base and J by 1 base, with 22 bases between. CDR1 and CDR2 from the germline V gene are MNHEY and SMNVEV (reference sequence). This CDR3 spans 19 amino acids. The CDR3 sequence is CASSLWASRRKGPNTEAFF. The CDR3 DNA reads as TGTGCCAGCAGTTTATGGGCTTCCCGGAGGAAGGGCCCGAACACTGAAGCTTTCTTT.

This chain connects TRBV27 to TRBJ2-3; D is uncertain. The CDR3 has 12 amino acids. V lost 3 bases and J lost 5, with 6 bases in between. Germline assignment: CDR1 MNHEY and CDR2 SMNVEV (reference sequence). In nucleotides, the CDR3 is TGTGCCAGCAGTTTCCCGAGAGATACGCAGTATTTT. This codes for CASSFPRDTQYF.

The rearrangement joins TRBV29-1 to TRBJ1-1, with D tentatively TRBD1 (5 bases). The ends were cut back, 6 bases at V and 11 bases at J, with 22 bases in the middle. CDR1 and CDR2 from the germline V gene are SQVTM and ANQGSEA. CDR3 size: 13 residues. The CDR3 loop is CSVEAGGVPGAFF. In nucleotides, the CDR3 is TGCAGCGTCGAGGCGGGGGGAGTCCCCGGCGCTTTCTTT. The whole variable domain, remainder taken from reference TRBV29-1 and TRBJ1-1, is SAVISQKPSRDICQRGTSLTIQCQVDSQVTMMFWYRQQPGQSLTLIATANQGSEATYESGFVIDKFPISRPNLTFSTLTVSNMSPEDSSIYLCSVEAGGVPGAFFGQGTRLTVV.

In regard to this clonotype: A read error may account for a junction end that differs from germline. The V and J genes are TRBV3-1 and TRBJ2-5; D unclear. The CDR3 runs to 14 residues. Germline V gives CDR1 LGHDT, CDR2 YNNKEL (reference sequence). The CDR3 loop is CASRQAFLRETQYF. DNA for the CDR3: TGTGCCAGCAGACAAGCATTCTTACGAGAGACCCAGTACTTC.

In its sample, this clonotype was seen a few times. V gene TRBV5-4 combines with J gene TRBJ1-2; TRBD1 matches 7 bases. V was pared by 4 bases and J by 2 bases, with 2 bases of the junction left unmatched. The CDR3 contains 13 residues. Germline V gives CDR1 SGHNT, CDR2 YYREEE (reference sequence). The CDR3 loop is CASSTTGNYGYTF. The CDR3 bases are TGTGCCAGCAGCACGACAGGGAACTATGGCTACACCTTC.

This chain links TRBV20-1 with TRBJ1-6; 7 bases align to TRBD1. CDR3 length equals 14 residues. J was trimmed by 7 bases and V by 2 bases; bases with no gene match: 5. Germline V gene data show CDR1 as DFQATT and CDR2 as SNEGSKA (reference sequence). CDR3 loop: CSARTGVGNSPLHF. CDR3 nucleotide sequence: TGCAGTGCTAGAACAGGGGTAGGGAATTCACCCCTCCACTTT.

This chain links TRBV7-2 with TRBJ1-2; the D is unclear. Germline CDR1 reads SGHTA; CDR2 reads FQGNSA. This CDR3 has 14 amino acids. V was shortened by 7 bases and J by 6 bases, with 18 bases between the two germline ends. CDR3 in DNA: TGTGCCAGCAACCAAAATATCAATCAGGATGGCTACACCTTC. The encoded protein is CASNQNINQDGYTF.

The CDR3 DNA reads as TGCAGTGCCGTACTAGTTTCCCACAATGAGCAGTTCTTC. It codes for CSAVLVSHNEQFF. V usage is TRBV20-1 and J usage is TRBJ2-1; maybe TRBD2 (5 bases). V was clipped by 6 bases and J by 5 bases, with 14 bases between them. The CDR3 loop spans 13 amino acids. Germline CDR1 and CDR2: DFQATT and SNEGSKA (reference sequence).

This chain joins TRBV29-1 and TRBJ2-5, with D perhaps TRBD1 (6 bases). This CDR3 spans 14 amino acids. Germline-derived CDR1 and CDR2 are SQVTM and ANQGSEA. V was shortened by 4 bases and J by 1 base, with 13 bases between the two germline ends. This CDR3 reads CSVGGGAGQETQYF. The CDR3 DNA sequence: TGCAGCGTTGGAGGGGGAGCCGGCCAAGAGACCCAGTACTTC.

This clonotype was found once. The V gene is TRBV7-9, the J gene TRBJ1-2, with 8 bases that match TRBD1. Germline CDR1 and CDR2: SEHNR and FQNEAQ (reference sequence). The CDR3 sequence is 15 residues long. J gave up 4 bases and V 5 bases, and 9 bases lay outside the gene matches. The CDR3 sequence is CASSMGTGSPYGYTF. The CDR3 nucleotides are TGTGCCAGCAGCATGGGGACAGGTTCACCCTATGGCTACACCTTC.

The chain recombines TRBV5-6 with TRBJ1-6; D is uncertain. The CDR3 length is 16 residues. V lost 0 bases and J lost 8, with 15 bases in between. CDR1 SGHDT and CDR2 YYEEEE come from the germline V gene. The DNA of the CDR3 is TGTGCCAGCAGCTTGGCCCTGACAAGAAACGATTCACCCCTCCACTTT. This codes for CASSLALTRNDSPLHF. Variable domain in full (rest from reference TRBV5-6 and TRBJ1-6): DAGVTQSPTHLIKTRGQQVTLRCSPKSGHDTVSWYQQALGQGPQFIFQYYEEEERQRGNFPDRFSGHQFPNYSSELNVNALLLGDSALYLCASSLALTRNDSPLHFGNGTRLTVT.

V gene TRBV12-3 or TRBV12-4 combines with J gene TRBJ2-1, with D hard to call. Trimming removed 3 bases from V and 8 bases from J, with 8 bases in between. This CDR3 is 12 amino acids long. For the CDR3, the DNA is TGTGCCAGCAGTTTCGTCAGAGATGAGCAGTTCTTC. Translation gives CASSFVRDEQFF.

The chain is built from TRBV3-1 and TRBJ1-1; 7 bases are shared with TRBD1. The junction had 1 base not matched to a gene; V was cut back by 2 bases and J by 1 base. Germline loops: CDR1 LGHDT, CDR2 YNNKEL (reference sequence). The CDR3 contains 14 residues. The CDR3 spells CASSQRQGNTEAFF. The CDR3 DNA reads as TGTGCCAGCAGCCAACGACAGGGGAACACTGAAGCTTTCTTT.

The chain is built from TRBV13 and TRBJ2-7; the match to TRBD1 covers 9 bases. The CDR3 is made up of 17 amino acids. The V gene's germline CDR1 is PRHDT and CDR2 FYEKMQ (reference sequence). V was pared by 7 bases and J by 4 bases, with 17 bases of the junction left unmatched. DNA of the CDR3: TGTGCCAGCACCACCAGCCGGCGGGACAGGGAAACTTACGAGCAGTACTTC. This codes for CASTTSRRDRETYEQYF.

Only one count was recorded for this clonotype. V is TRBV4-3 and J is TRBJ2-5, with 8 bases that match TRBD1. The CDR3 contains 15 residues. Germline loops: CDR1 LGHNA, CDR2 YSLEER. V shed 2 bases and J 5 bases; nucleotides not matched to a gene: 7. The CDR3 bases are TGCGCCAGCAGCCAAATAGACAGGGGCGGCGAGACCCAGTACTTC. It specifies CASSQIDRGGETQYF.

This clonotype was seen a single time. A read error may produce the germline difference seen at one junction end. The chain has TRBV20-1 and TRBJ2-3; D is unclear. The CDR3 length is 12 residues. Germline CDR1 DFQATT, CDR2 SNEGSKA (reference sequence). The CDR3 DNA follows: TGCAGTGCTCGAGACGACACAGATACGCAGTATTTT. Translation gives CSARDDTDTQYF.

The chain combines TRBV27 with TRBJ2-5; either TRBD1 or TRBD2 may supply D (5 bases each). This CDR3 has 15 residues. Trimming removed 2 bases from V and 5 bases from J, with 15 bases in between. From germline, CDR1 is MNHEY and CDR2 SMNVEV (reference sequence). The CDR3 DNA sequence: TGTGCCAGCAGTTTAGGGACCGGTAAATGGGAGACCCAGTACTTC. Its translation is CASSLGTGKWETQYF.

This chain uses TRBV29-1 with TRBJ1-3; no clear D gene. This CDR3 has 12 residues. Germline lookup yields CDR1 SQVTM and CDR2 ANQGSEA. V gave up 8 bases and J gave up 0 bases, with 8 bases separating them. The CDR3 DNA is TGCAGCATTCGGATCTCTGGAAACACCATATATTTT. This gives the protein CSIRISGNTIYF.

This chain uses TRBV29-1 with TRBJ2-3; D remains ambiguous. The V and J ends lost 4 bases and 3 bases respectively, with 11 bases between them. Germline V gene data show CDR1 as SQVTM and CDR2 as ANQGSEA. CDR3 length: 13 amino acids. CDR3 sequence (DNA): TGCAGCGTTGTTTATCTTCCGACAGATACGCAGTATTTT. Its protein product is CSVVYLPTDTQYF.